This T cell receptor (beta chain) originates from a study of monozygotic twins with inflammatory bowel disease. The study, taken as a whole, reports: Differences in immunosuppressive treatment may have been a source of added variability in patient repertoires. Support was lacking for any single strong IBD-associated signal or clonotype. IBD patients showed reduced TCRbeta diversity (inverse Simpson) versus healthy co-twins.

About this clonotype itself: Its specificity is not known.

After re-calling the 5' RACE reads, TCRdb lists one entry per CDR3 protein, DNA absent. The sample data list roughly 330,000 distinct CDR3 sequences. Germline-derived CDR1 and CDR2 are ENHRY and SYGVKD. This CDR3 is 13 amino acids long. Sample: blood. The chain combines TRBV10-3 with TRBJ1-5; the D call of TRBD1 rests on TCRdb alone, since no DNA is present to check it. The source is a human donor with ulcerative colitis or Crohn's disease, or a healthy co-twin of an affected twin (not recorded which). CDR3 amino acids: CAISGAPEQPQHF.